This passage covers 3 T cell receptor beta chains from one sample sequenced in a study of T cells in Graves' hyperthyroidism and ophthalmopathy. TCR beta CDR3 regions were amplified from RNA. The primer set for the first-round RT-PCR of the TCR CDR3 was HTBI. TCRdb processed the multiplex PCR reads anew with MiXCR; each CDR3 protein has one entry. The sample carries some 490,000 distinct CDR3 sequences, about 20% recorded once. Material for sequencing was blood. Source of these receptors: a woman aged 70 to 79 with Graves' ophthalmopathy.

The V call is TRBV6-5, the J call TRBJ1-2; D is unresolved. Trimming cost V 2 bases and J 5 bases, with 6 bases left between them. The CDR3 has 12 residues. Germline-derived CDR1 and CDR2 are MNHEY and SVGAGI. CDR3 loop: CASSYVAYGYTF. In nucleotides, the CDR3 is TGTGCCAGCAGTTACGTAGCATATGGCTACACCTTC.

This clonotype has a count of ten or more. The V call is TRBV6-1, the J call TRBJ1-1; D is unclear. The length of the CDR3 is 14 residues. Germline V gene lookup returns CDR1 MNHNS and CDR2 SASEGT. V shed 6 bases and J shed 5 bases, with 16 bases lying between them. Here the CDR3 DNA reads TGTGCCAGCAGGTACCGGGCCCAAAGGACTGAAGCTTTCTTT. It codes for CASRYRAQRTEAFF.

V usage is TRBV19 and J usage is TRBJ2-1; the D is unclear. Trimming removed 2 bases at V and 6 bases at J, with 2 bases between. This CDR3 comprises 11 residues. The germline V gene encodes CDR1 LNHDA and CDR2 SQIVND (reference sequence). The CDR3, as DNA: TGTGCCAGTAGTATAAGCAATGAGCAGTTCTTC. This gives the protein CASSISNEQFF.